The 17 T cell receptor beta chains presented below share a single source sample, sequenced in a study of STAT5B mutations in CD4+ large granular lymphocyte leukemia. Clones were read by immunoSEQ multiplex PCR, and TCRdb kept only the in-frame ones, dropping some. The data hold nearly 35,000 clones, with 70% to 90% observed a single time. Sequenced input: CD4+ T cells from blood buffy coats. The receptors shown here come from a human donor in good health.

The genes are TRBV2 and TRBJ2-5; possible D gene TRBD2, 7 bases. Trimming left V 6 bases short and J 5 bases short, with 10 bases between. The CDR3 spans 12 residues. Germline assignment: CDR1 SNHLY and CDR2 FYNNEI. The CDR3 bases are TGTGCCAGCAGAAAGGGGGGGGAGACCCAGTACTTC. This encodes CASRKGGETQYF. Looking up the rest from reference TRBV2 and TRBJ2-5 gives the full variable domain: EPEVTQTPSHQVTQMGQEVILRCVPISNHLYFYWYRQILGQKVEFLVSFYNNEISEKSEIFDDQFSVERPDGSNFTLKIRSTKLEDSAMYFCASRKGGETQYFGPGTRLLVL.

The chain combines TRBV20-1 with TRBJ2-1; D gene ambiguous. This CDR3 is built from 10 residues. V lost 4 bases and J 9 bases, leaving 7 bases between the germline ends. Germline assignment: CDR1 DFQATT and CDR2 SNEGSKA (reference sequence). The CDR3 reads CSANGIEQFF. CDR3 coding DNA: TGCAGTGCTAACGGTATTGAGCAGTTCTTC.

This clone was seen a few times. The V call is TRBV15, the J call TRBJ2-7; D unresolved. The V gene lost 3 bases and the J gene lost 0 bases, with 15 bases spanning the gap. From germline, CDR1 is LNHNV and CDR2 YYDKDF (reference sequence). This CDR3 has 16 residues. CDR3 protein: CATSSLLANRSYEQYF. Written as DNA, the CDR3 is TGTGCCACCAGCAGTCTTTTGGCAAACCGCTCCTACGAGCAGTACTTC.

This clone was seen a handful of times. The chain is built from TRBV7-3 and TRBJ1-1; the match to TRBD1 covers 7 bases. The germline V gene encodes CDR1 SGHTA and CDR2 FQGTGA. Losses at the gene ends were 4 bases for V and 10 bases for J; bases not matched to a gene: 15. The CDR3 length is 15 residues. CDR3 nucleotides: TGTGCCAGCAGCTACTTCGGGGCAGGGGGGTTAGGAGCTTTCTTT. It specifies CASSYFGAGGLGAFF. The entire variable domain, with the rest obtained from reference TRBV7-3 and TRBJ1-1, is as follows: GAGVSQTPSNKVTEKGKYVELRCDPISGHTALYWYRQSLGQGPEFLIYFQGTGAADDSGLPNDRFFAVRPEGSVSTLKIQRTERGDSAVYLCASSYFGAGGLGAFFGQGTRLTVV.

Only one count was recorded for this clone. The chain has TRBV9 and TRBJ2-1; D is ambiguous. This CDR3 has 15 residues. V lost 0 bases, J lost 0 bases, and 7 bases lay in between. Germline V gene data show CDR1 as SGDLS and CDR2 as YYNGEE. The CDR3 protein is CASSVERTSYNEQFF. As DNA, the CDR3 is TGTGCCAGCAGCGTAGAAAGAACCTCCTACAATGAGCAGTTCTTC.

The CDR3 sequence: CASSPSGTQETQYF. For the CDR3, the DNA is TGTGCCAGCAGCCCTTCAGGGACCCAAGAGACCCAGTACTTC. The chain uses TRBV7-7 and TRBJ2-5, with D perhaps TRBD1 or TRBD2 (5 bases each). Trimming shortened V by 5 bases and J by 1 base, and 11 bases separated the two germline ends. This CDR3 contains 14 residues. Germline CDR1 and CDR2: SSHAT and FNYEAQ (reference sequence).

The gene calls are TRBV11-3 and TRBJ2-3; the D gene is possibly TRBD2 (7 bases). Trimming took 5 bases from V and 0 from J, leaving 15 bases between them. The CDR3 is 16 amino acids. Germline lookup yields CDR1 SGHNT and CDR2 YENEEA. The DNA for the CDR3 is TGTGCCAGCAGCCAGGGGCGGGAGTTCAGCACAGATACGCAGTATTTT. It encodes CASSQGREFSTDTQYF.

The chain joins TRBV28 to TRBJ2-6, with 7 bases fitting TRBD2. The germline gives CDR1 MDHEN, CDR2 SYDVKM. With V trimmed by 4 bases and J by 0 bases, 6 bases remained unmatched. The CDR3 totals 17 residues. CDR3 DNA: TGTGCCAGCAGTTGGGGAGGGCTGAGCTCTGGGGCCAACGTCCTGACTTTC. Translation: CASSWGGLSSGANVLTF.

CDR3 in amino acids: CASRPGTALYEQYF. CDR3 sequence (DNA): TGTGCCAGCAGGCCCGGGACTGCACTTTACGAGCAGTACTTC. This rearrangement joins TRBV6-5 to TRBJ2-7; TRBD2 is a possible D gene (6 bases). Germline CDR1 reads MNHEY; CDR2 reads SVGAGI. The V gene lost 6 bases and the J gene lost 4 bases, with 16 bases spanning the gap. CDR3 size: 14 residues.

This chain joins TRBV28 and TRBJ2-2; 7 bases agree with TRBD1. CDR1 and CDR2 (germline): MDHEN, SYDVKM. V shed 6 bases and J 6 bases; nucleotides not matched to a gene: 7. The CDR3 runs to 14 residues. CDR3 nucleotide sequence: TGTGCCAGCAGGACAGGGAACATGGCCGGGGAGCTGTTTTTT. As protein: CASRTGNMAGELFF.

For the CDR3, the DNA is TGTGCCAGTAGTATAAAAGGTATCAATGAGCAGTTCTTC. It codes for CASSIKGINEQFF. V gene TRBV19 combines with J gene TRBJ2-1; the D is unclear. The CDR3 length is 13 residues. V shed 2 bases and J shed 6 bases, with 8 bases lying between them. Germline CDR1 and CDR2: LNHDA and SQIVND (reference sequence).

The chain links TRBV6-1 to TRBJ2-2, with D possibly matching TRBD1 (5 bases). This CDR3 contains 15 residues. Trimming shortened V by 5 bases and J by 1 base, and 11 bases separated the two germline ends. Per germline, CDR1 MNHNS and CDR2 SASEGT. The CDR3 reads CASSQGSGNTGELFF. Here the CDR3 DNA reads TGTGCCAGCAGTCAGGGATCCGGGAACACCGGGGAGCTGTTTTTT.

This clone has a single count. The chain employs TRBV5-4 and TRBJ2-7, with unresolved D. With 1 base removed from V and 3 bases from J, the gap between germline ends came to 2 bases. There are 11 residues in the CDR3. Germline-derived CDR1 and CDR2 are SGHNT and YYREEE (reference sequence). The CDR3 loop reads CASSLNYEQYF. CDR3 DNA: TGTGCCAGCAGCTTGAACTACGAGCAGTACTTC.

This sequence joins TRBV6-1 and TRBJ1-1; D call uncertain. Per germline, CDR1 MNHNS and CDR2 SASEGT. The V gene lost 4 bases and the J gene lost 0 bases, with 9 bases spanning the gap. The length of the CDR3 is 14 residues. Here the CDR3 DNA reads TGTGCCAGCAGTGCGGGTCTAATGAACACTGAAGCTTTCTTT. As protein: CASSAGLMNTEAFF.

The genes are TRBV5-1 and TRBJ2-1, with D hard to call. V was shortened by 1 base and J by 6 bases, with 14 bases between the two germline ends. Germline V CDR1 and CDR2: SGHRS, YFSETQ. The CDR3 sequence is 15 residues long. The CDR3 loop reads CASSLQPVPGNEQFF. DNA for the CDR3: TGCGCCAGCAGCTTGCAACCGGTCCCGGGCAATGAGCAGTTCTTC.

This chain connects TRBV9 to TRBJ2-7, with 8 positions matching TRBD1. This CDR3 is built from 12 residues. Looked up from germline, CDR1 is SGDLS and CDR2 is YYNGEE. With V trimmed by 4 bases and J by 6 bases, 3 bases remained unmatched. The CDR3 here is CASSPDRGEQYF. The CDR3 bases are TGTGCCAGCAGCCCCGACAGGGGCGAGCAGTACTTC.

The CDR3: CASGGVSADTQYF. The DNA for the CDR3 is TGTGCCAGCGGGGGGGTGAGTGCAGATACGCAGTATTTT. The gene calls are TRBV9 and TRBJ2-3; 7 bases map to TRBD2. From germline, CDR1 is SGDLS and CDR2 YYNGEE. The CDR3 spans 13 residues. The V segment lost 7 bases and the J segment 4 bases; nucleotides outside the gene matches: 6.